The 3 T cell receptor beta chains in this list originate from one sample, sequenced in a study of CD4 and CD8 cells across lung adenocarcinoma regions. Using its own MiXCR run on the PCR reads, TCRdb lists one record per CDR3 protein. Of about 27,000 distinct CDR3 sequences listed, more than 45% were seen once; the top ten hold approximately 46%. Sample: CD8+ T cells from the center of a lung tumor. These receptors originate from a male donor with lung adenocarcinoma. The CD4 and CD8 labels of this study may be unreliable.

In the case of this clonotype: One junction end disagrees with the germline gene, perhaps due to a read error. The chain recombines TRBV27 with TRBJ1-5; D gene ambiguous. Germline CDR1 reads MNHEY; CDR2 reads SMNVEV (reference sequence). The CDR3 consists of 14 residues. The CDR3, as DNA: TGTGCCAGCAGAGGGATTCTCTCCAATCAGCCCCACCATTTT. This gives the protein CASRGILSNQPHHF.

As regards this clonotype: Compared with germline, one end of the junction differs, possibly owing to a read error. The V call is TRBV10-2, the J call TRBJ2-4; D is possibly TRBD1 (6 bases). In germline, CDR1 is WSHSY, CDR2 SAAADI. The CDR3 covers 14 residues. The CDR3 reads CGVRGPGPKSTQYF. DNA for the CDR3: TGCGGCGTCAGGGGTCCGGGACCCAAAAGTACTCAGTATTTC.

Notes on this clonotype: The junction shows a germline mismatch at one end, possibly a read error. CDR3 loop: CASSEKPGGGAWSQNTQYF. The CDR3 region has the DNA TGTGCCAGCAGTGAAAAGCCTGGCGGGGGGGCCTGGTCCCAAAACACTCAGTACTTC. The genes are TRBV6-1 and TRBJ2-4; 9 positions match TRBD2. Germline V gene lookup returns CDR1 MNHNS and CDR2 SASEGT. There are 19 residues in the CDR3.